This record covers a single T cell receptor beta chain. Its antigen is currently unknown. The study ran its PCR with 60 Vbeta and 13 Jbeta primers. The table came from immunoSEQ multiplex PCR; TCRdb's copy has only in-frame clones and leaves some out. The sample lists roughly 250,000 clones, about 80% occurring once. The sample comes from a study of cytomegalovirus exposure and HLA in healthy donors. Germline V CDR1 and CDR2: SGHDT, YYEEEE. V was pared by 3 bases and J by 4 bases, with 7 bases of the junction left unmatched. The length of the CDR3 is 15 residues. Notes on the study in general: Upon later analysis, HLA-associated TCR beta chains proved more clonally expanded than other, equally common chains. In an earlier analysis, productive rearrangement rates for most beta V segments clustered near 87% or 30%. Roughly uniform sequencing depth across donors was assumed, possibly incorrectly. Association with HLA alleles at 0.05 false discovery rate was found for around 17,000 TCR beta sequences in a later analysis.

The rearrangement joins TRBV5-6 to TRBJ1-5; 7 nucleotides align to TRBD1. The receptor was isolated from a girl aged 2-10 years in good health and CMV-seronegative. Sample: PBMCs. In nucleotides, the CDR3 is TGTGCCAGCAGCTCCCGGGACAGCCGTAATCAGCCCCAGCATTTT. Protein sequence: CASSSRDSRNQPQHF.